The sequence of this T cell receptor (beta chain) was determined in a study of control samples from healthy donors and cancer patients. Clones were sequenced by immunoSEQ multiplex PCR, and TCRdb holds only the in-frame ones, with some missing. Of about 60,000 clones in the sample, approximately 95% were seen once. The receptor was isolated from a young woman in good health. Material for sequencing was blood.

The CDR3 DNA follows: TGTGCCAGTACCCCCAGGAGCGGGGGGACAGATACGCAGTATTTT. This sequence encodes CASTPRSGGTDTQYF. J is TRBJ2-3 and V is TRBV19, with TRBD2 identical over 9 bases. J lost 3 bases, V lost 7 bases, and 8 bases had no gene match. The CDR3 has 15 residues. The germline V gene has CDR1 LNHDA and CDR2 SQIVND (reference sequence).